This entry is about one T cell receptor (beta chain). The entry originates in a study of blood T cell repertoires in COVID-19. At the level of the study: Some COVID-19 samples were acute and others convalescent; all came from the United States, Italy and Spain. T cells, B-cell-depleted T cells, or PBMCs supplied cDNA or gDNA.

Germline V gives CDR1 SQVTM, CDR2 ANQGSEA. Trimming took 5 bases from V and 6 from J, leaving 21 bases between them. The CDR3 covers 15 residues. Original methodology: Estimates of nucleated cell counts were drawn from the amplification of reference gene primers. This table comes from immunoSEQ multiplex PCR, and its TCRdb copy is limited to in-frame clones, with some not included. V and J calls and clone size are given by that table; D and trimming were obtained from the DNA. Among 100,000 to 110,000 clones listed, approximately 91% were seen once. Sample: peripheral blood. The chain couples TRBV29-1 to TRBJ2-3, with TRBD2 as a possible D gene (5 bases). The sequence was collected from a man aged 45 to 65 with active COVID-19. CDR3 nucleotides: TGCAGCGTTTTTGGGGAGATCGGTAATTTGGATACGCAGTATTTT. Translated: CSVFGEIGNLDTQYF.